These 6 T cell receptor beta chains originate from one sample sequenced in a study of tumor-infiltrating lymphocytes in primary liver carcinoma. cDNA specific to TCR beta was made from around 470 ng of total RNA, with a constant-region primer employed for priming. Slightly modified ARM-PCR served as the procedure for the TCR beta libraries. These libraries came from three rounds of nested multiplex PCR. Forward primers for TRBV1-TRBV30 and a C-beta reverse primer served the first two PCR rounds, at 10 cycles each. TCRdb independently ran MiXCR on the multiplex PCR reads; one entry per CDR3 protein. The sample contains about 180,000 distinct CDR3 sequences, about 60% of which appear only once. Extraction also yielded germline DNA, while blood RNA was obtained from unsorted whole blood. The sequenced sample consisted of peripheral blood. The receptors originated from a man aged 40-49 years with primary liver carcinoma and hepatitis B virus infection.

Of note for this clonotype: The CDR3 end shows no conserved phenylalanine or tryptophan, and so a read error is likely. The rearrangement links TRBV11-2 to TRBJ2-7; 8 bases line up with TRBD2. The CDR3 has 14 residues. CDR1 and CDR2 (germline): SGHAT, FQNNGV. J lost 7 bases, V lost 6 bases, and 11 bases had no gene match. DNA of the CDR3: TGTGCCAGCAGACCCGCGGGAGGCCTCCTGGAGCAGTACCTC. Amino acid sequence: CASRPAGGLLEQYL.

CDR3 DNA: TGTGCCAGCAGCTCACAGGGGATTGGCCTACACGAGCAGTACTTC. The encoded protein is CASSSQGIGLHEQYF. The genes are TRBV5-4 and TRBJ2-7; 7 bases map to TRBD1. CDR3 length: 15 residues. V dropped 3 bases and J dropped 5; count of bases not matched to a gene: 11. Germline CDR1 SGHNT, CDR2 YYREEE (reference sequence).

This clonotype was picked up a small number of times. A much larger clone is a single base away; this may be a read error. Here the CDR3 reads CASSWGAGGQPQHF. The CDR3 DNA reads TGTGCCAGCAGCTGGGGGGCAGGGGGGCAGCCCCAGCATTTT. This chain uses TRBV5-5 with TRBJ1-5, with TRBD1 matching 7 bases. The CDR3 is made up of 14 amino acids. In germline, CDR1 is SGHKS, CDR2 YYEKEE (reference sequence). Trimming cost V 3 bases and J 7 bases; bases outside gene matches: 7.

V gene TRBV6-5 combines with J gene TRBJ2-2; D might be TRBD1 (7 bases). The V gene lost 2 bases and the J gene lost 6 bases, with 19 bases spanning the gap. From germline, CDR1 is MNHEY and CDR2 SVGAGI. The CDR3 consists of 17 residues. DNA of the CDR3: TGTGCCAGCAGTTACGCTATGAAGCAGGGGGACTCCGGGGAGCTGTTTTTT. This encodes CASSYAMKQGDSGELFF.

This clonotype occurred a few times. The V and J genes are TRBV12-3 or TRBV12-4 and TRBJ1-2, with unresolved D. The CDR3 is 16 amino acids. V lost 0 bases to trimming and J lost 11 bases, with 22 bases between them. CDR3 sequence reads: CASSLAFRAAERGYTF. In DNA form, the CDR3 reads TGTGCCAGCAGTTTAGCGTTTCGGGCTGCTGAGAGAGGGTACACCTTC.

The V gene is TRBV24-1, the J gene TRBJ2-5; TRBD2 matches at 10 bases. J gave up 0 bases and V 9 bases, and 12 bases lay outside the gene matches. Germline V CDR1 and CDR2: KGHDR, SFDVKD. The CDR3 extends over 17 amino acids. The CDR3 DNA is TGTGCCACCGGTGTGGCGCTAGCGGGAGCCTACCAAGAGACCCAGTACTTC. It codes for CATGVALAGAYQETQYF.